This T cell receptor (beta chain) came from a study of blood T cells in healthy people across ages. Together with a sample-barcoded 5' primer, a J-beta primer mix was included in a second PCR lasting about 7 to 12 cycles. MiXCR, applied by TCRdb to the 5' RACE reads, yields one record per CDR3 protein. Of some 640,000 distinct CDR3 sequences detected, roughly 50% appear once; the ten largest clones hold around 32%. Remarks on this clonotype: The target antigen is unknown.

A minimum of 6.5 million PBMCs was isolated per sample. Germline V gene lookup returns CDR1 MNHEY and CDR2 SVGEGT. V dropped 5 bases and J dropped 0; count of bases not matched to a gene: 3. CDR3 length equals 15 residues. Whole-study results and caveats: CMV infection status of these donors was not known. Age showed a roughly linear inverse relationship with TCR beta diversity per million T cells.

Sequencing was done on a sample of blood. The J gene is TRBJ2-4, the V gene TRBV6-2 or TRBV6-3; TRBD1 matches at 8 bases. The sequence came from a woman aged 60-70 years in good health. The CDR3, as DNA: TGTGCCAGCAGTCAACAGGGGGGAGCCAAAAACATTCAGTACTTC. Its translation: CASSQQGGAKNIQYF.